This T cell receptor beta chain was captured in a study of T cell responses to AZD1222 COVID-19 vaccine. Broader study findings: Repertoire sampling occurred only after the peak T cell response. Nearly half of spike-specific TCRs reportedly target unmutated variant regions.

V lost 7 bases to trimming and J lost 4 bases; unmatched junction nucleotides: 13. The length of the CDR3 is 17 residues. In germline, CDR1 is SGHNT, CDR2 YYREEE (reference sequence). The method was immunoSEQ multiplex PCR; TCRdb's version includes in-frame clones alone and lacks a portion of them. The data contain under 70,000 clones, around nine tenths of them singletons. Concerning this clone: The target antigen is unknown.

The rearrangement links TRBV5-4 to TRBJ2-6, with 8 positions matching TRBD1. Specimen: peripheral blood, collected on day 0 of AZD1222 vaccination. The source of this sequence is an adult in good health. CDR3 sequence: CASARAGGRSGANVLTF. CDR3 sequence (DNA): TGTGCCAGCGCAAGGGCAGGGGGCCGATCAGGGGCCAACGTCCTGACTTTC. Drawing the rest from reference TRBV5-4 and TRBJ2-6, the complete variable domain is ETGVTQSPTHLIKTRGQQVTLRCSSQSGHNTVSWYQQALGQGPQFIFQYYREEENGRGNFPPRFSGLQFPNYSSELNVNALELDDSALYLCASARAGGRSGANVLTFGAGSRLTVL.